A single sample is the source of the 10 T cell receptor beta chains below, sequenced in a study of blood T cell repertoires in COVID-19. Sequenced by immunoSEQ multiplex PCR; TCRdb stores in-frame clones only, minus some. In the table there are about 380,000 clones, about 85% of which are singletons. The sequenced sample consisted of peripheral blood. The origin of the receptors is a woman under 30 with acute or convalescent COVID-19.

The J gene is TRBJ2-1, the V gene TRBV7-9; TRBD2 matches 8 bases. The V gene's germline CDR1 is SEHNR and CDR2 FQNEAQ (reference sequence). The CDR3 extends over 13 amino acids. V lost 5 bases and J lost 10; bases outside the gene matches: 7. The CDR3 DNA follows: TGTGCCAGCAGCCAAACTCAGCGGGGGGAGCAGTTCTTC. Amino acids: CASSQTQRGEQFF.

The rearrangement uses TRBV7-2 and TRBJ1-2; D remains ambiguous. The ends were cut back, 1 base at V and 4 bases at J, with 10 bases in the middle. Germline V CDR1 and CDR2: SGHTA, FQGNSA. The CDR3 is made up of 14 amino acids. The CDR3 nucleotides are TGTGCCAGCAGCTTAGTATTGGCAGGCTATGGCTACACCTTC. It encodes CASSLVLAGYGYTF.

The chain recombines TRBV7-8 with TRBJ1-2, with 9 bases lining up with TRBD1. The CDR3 covers 15 residues. Germline loops: CDR1 SGHVS, CDR2 FQNEAQ. V lost 5 bases, J lost 3 bases, and 7 bases stayed unmatched. DNA for the CDR3: TGTGCCAGCAGCAACCTTCGGACAGGGGACTATGGCTACACCTTC. As protein: CASSNLRTGDYGYTF.

The CDR3 region has the DNA TGTGCCAGCAGTTTCCCTCTAGCGGGTGGTCAAGAGACCCAGTACTTC. Translated, it gives CASSFPLAGGQETQYF. The J gene is TRBJ2-5, the V gene TRBV28; 8 nucleotides align to TRBD2. The CDR3 sequence is 16 residues long. The V segment lost 3 bases and the J segment 2 bases; nucleotides outside the gene matches: 8. Germline V gene sequence: CDR1 MDHEN, CDR2 SYDVKM.

V gene TRBV5-5 combines with J gene TRBJ1-2, with 7 bases that match TRBD1. Germline lookup yields CDR1 SGHKS and CDR2 YYEKEE (reference sequence). V lost 0 bases to trimming and J lost 4 bases; unmatched junction nucleotides: 3. This CDR3 has 14 residues. The CDR3 bases are TGTGCCAGCAGCTTGGGCAGGGGGACCTATGGCTACACCTTC. Residues: CASSLGRGTYGYTF. The whole variable domain, remainder taken from reference TRBV5-5 and TRBJ1-2, is DAGVTQSPTHLIKTRGQQVTLRCSPISGHKSVSWYQQVLGQGPQFIFQYYEKEERGRGNFPDRFSARQFPNYSSELNVNALLLGDSALYLCASSLGRGTYGYTFGSGTRLTVV.

The chain employs TRBV6-5 and TRBJ2-5, with TRBD1 matching 10 bases. The germline V gene encodes CDR1 MNHEY and CDR2 SVGAGI. After removal of 4 bases from V and 13 bases from J, the junction contained 12 bases not matched to a gene. CDR3 length: 14 residues. CDR3: CASSSGTGEDRRYF. CDR3 coding DNA: TGTGCCAGCAGTTCCGGGACAGGGGAGGACCGCCGGTACTTC.

The chain joins TRBV5-6 to TRBJ2-7, with D tentatively TRBD2 (5 bases). Trimming took off 2 bases at V and 6 bases at J, with 12 bases between the two ends. CDR1 and CDR2 (germline): SGHDT, YYEEEE. The CDR3 totals 13 residues. In DNA, the CDR3 is TGTGCCAGCAGCTTCCGAAACGGGGTCGAGCAGTACTTC. It specifies CASSFRNGVEQYF.

The J gene is TRBJ2-3, the V gene TRBV5-6, with TRBD2 matching over 7 bases. Germline V lookup: CDR1 SGHDT, CDR2 YYEEEE. There are 15 residues in the CDR3. V lost 3 bases and J lost 7; bases outside the gene matches: 11. CDR3: CASSWGGVSLYTQYF. CDR3 nucleotide sequence: TGTGCCAGCAGCTGGGGGGGAGTCAGTCTCTATACGCAGTATTTT.

This clone was counted only a few times. The rearrangement links TRBV19 to TRBJ1-3, with D uncertain. The ends were cut back, 2 bases at V and 2 bases at J, with 16 bases in the middle. The V gene's germline CDR1 is LNHDA and CDR2 SQIVND (reference sequence). This CDR3 comprises 17 residues. In DNA, the CDR3 is TGTGCCAGTAGTATATCATCAGGAGGAGGAGCTGGAAACACCATATATTTT. It encodes CASSISSGGGAGNTIYF. Filled out from reference TRBV19 and TRBJ1-3, the complete variable domain reads DGGITQSPKYLFRKEGQNVTLSCEQNLNHDAMYWYRQDPGQGLRLIYYSQIVNDFQKGDIAEGYSVSREKKESFPLTVTSAQKNPTAFYLCASSISSGGGAGNTIYFGEGSWLTVV.

This chain joins TRBV28 and TRBJ1-3; tentatively, D is TRBD1 (6 bases). The V end was cut by 6 bases, the J end by 0 bases, with 18 bases between. Germline V gives CDR1 MDHEN, CDR2 SYDVKM. The CDR3 has 17 amino acids. The CDR3 spells CASSPPGGQSSGNTIYF. CDR3 bases: TGTGCCAGCAGCCCTCCTGGCGGACAGAGCTCTGGAAACACCATATATTTT.